This is a list of T cell receptor beta chains from one sample in a study of post-analysis software for immune sequencing data. MiXCR, applied by TCRdb to the PCR reads, yields one record per CDR3 protein. Of approximately 630,000 distinct CDR3 sequences in the sample, around 64% were seen once. Sequencing used blood. The receptors were sampled from a girl aged 2-10 years with multiple sclerosis. CDR3s include the opening cysteine and the closing phenylalanine or tryptophan. A D gene is named only where the DNA matches it firmly. The size of a clone is reported for some rows only, either as once, few or many, or as a class for expanded clones.

J gene | CDR3 length | D gene | clone size | V gene | CDR3 DNA | CDR3 protein
TRBJ1-1 | 13 | - | - | TRBV29-1 | TGCAGCGGGATCGGACGGTCGAACACTGAAGCTTTCTTT | CSGIGRSNTEAFF
TRBJ2-2 | 14 | - | few | TRBV4-3 | TGCGCCAGCAGCTCGCTAGAGAACACCGGGGAGCTGTTTTTT | CASSSLENTGELFF
TRBJ2-4 | 19 | TRBD1 | - | TRBV12-5 | TGTGCTAGTGGGCCTACCCTCTCCGACAGGGGGCTAGCCAAAAACATTCAGTACTTC | CASGPTLSDRGLAKNIQYF
TRBJ1-4 | 14 | - | - | TRBV5-1 | TGCGCCAGCAGCTTGGGGCGGATTAATGAAAAACTGTTTTTT | CASSLGRINEKLFF
TRBJ2-1 | 15 | TRBD2 | few | TRBV6-4 | TGTGCCAGTGCCCCAGGACTAGCGGGAGATCGTGAGCAGTTCTTC | CASAPGLAGDREQFF
TRBJ2-5 | 17 | TRBD1 | few | TRBV6-5 | TGTGCCAGCAGTTCCCCTGGGGGACAGCGGTACCAAGAGACCCAGTACTTC | CASSSPGGQRYQETQYF
TRBJ1-1 | 15 | - | few | TRBV3-1 | TGTGCCAGCAGCCAAGATTATCGGTTGAACACTGAAGCTTTCTTT | CASSQDYRLNTEAFF
TRBJ2-3 | 13 | - | few | TRBV6-5 | TGTGCCAGCAGTTACTCGGGTCCGGTTCAGCAGTATTTT | CASSYSGPVQQYF
TRBJ1-1 | 13 | TRBD1 | - | TRBV29-1 | TGCAGCGTTGCCAGGGGGGGGAACACTGAAGCTTTCTTT | CSVARGGNTEAFF
TRBJ2-4 | 10 | - | - | TRBV20-1 | TGCAGTGCTAGAGATATCATTCAGTACTTC | CSARDIIQYF
TRBJ2-5 | 14 | - | once | TRBV10-3 | TGTGCCATCAGTGCGAGAGCGGGTGGGGAGACCCAGTACTTC | CAISARAGGETQYF
TRBJ1-2 | 13 | - | few | TRBV29-1 | TGCAGCGTTGACGGGGATGGAGGTCGGGGCTACACCTTC | CSVDGDGGRGYTF
TRBJ2-4 | 18 | - | few | TRBV4-3 | TGCGCCAGCAGCCAAGCAAGTTGGGGACACCTAGCCAAAAACATTCAGTACTTC | CASSQASWGHLAKNIQYF
TRBJ1-5 | 12 | - | - | TRBV10-3 | TGTGCCATCAGTGACTTAAATCAGCCCCAGCATTTT | CAISDLNQPQHF
TRBJ1-5 | 15 | - | - | TRBV4-1 | TGCGCCAGCAGCCAACAGGGGTCTAGCAATCAGCCCCAGCATTTT | CASSQQGSSNQPQHF
TRBJ1-2 | 13 | - | few | TRBV29-1 | TGCAGCGTTGGGGGGGGTAGTGAGTATGGCTACACCTTC | CSVGGGSEYGYTF
TRBJ2-4 | 14 | - | once | TRBV28 | TGTGCCAGCGGGCGGACGGTCGTCAAAAACATTCAGTACTTC | CASGRTVVKNIQYF
TRBJ2-5 | 15 | TRBD2 | once | TRBV20-1 | TGCAGTGCTAAAAGAACTAGCGGGAGAGCAGAGACCCAGTACTTC | CSAKRTSGRAETQYF
TRBJ1-1 | 14 | - | - | TRBV6-5 | TGTGCCAGCAGGCTTCAACAACCGAACACTGAAGCTTTCTTT | CASRLQQPNTEAFF
TRBJ2-7 | 11 | - | - | TRBV20-1 | TGCAGTGCCAGTCCCGACTACGAGCAGTACTTC | CSASPDYEQYF
TRBJ2-3 | 17 | TRBD2 | few | TRBV29-1 | TGCAGCGTGGGGAGGACTAGCGGAGGCCTAAGCACAGATACGCAGTATTTT | CSVGRTSGGLSTDTQYF
TRBJ2-5 | 13 | - | - | TRBV29-1 | TGCAGCGTCGCGCACACAAGTCAAGAGACCCAGTACTTC | CSVAHTSQETQYF